What follows describes a single TCR beta chain. Its antigen is not known. The sample belongs to a study of post-analysis software for immune sequencing data. The overall study: Relapsing-remitting, secondary progressive and progressive-relapsing forms made up the multiple sclerosis disease courses. Notes on the study in general: In patients, TRBV5-6, TRBV5-1 and TRBV20-1 belonged to roughly five TRBV segments found more frequently than in controls. Same-batch preparations were strongly co-clustered by F measure. Compared with controls, patients showed significantly lower normalized Chao1 diversity.

TCR beta cDNA libraries had unique molecular identifiers. A population of about 0.95 to 10 million T cells gave rise to about half a million cDNA molecules. TCRdb reprocessed the PCR reads via MiXCR and lists one record per CDR3 protein. The sample yields around 500,000 distinct CDR3 sequences, under 40% seen once. CDR1 LGHDT and CDR2 YNNKEL come from the germline V gene (reference sequence). The length of the CDR3 is 16 residues. Germline trimming cut 0 bases from V and 13 bases from J; bases unmatched to any gene: 11. The TCR was taken from a girl aged 2-17 years with multiple sclerosis. The sequenced material came from blood. V is TRBV3-1 and J is TRBJ1-6, with 8 bases identical to TRBD1. The CDR3 spells CASSQDRGRVGFPLHF. CDR3 DNA: TGTGCCAGCAGCCAAGACAGGGGGCGCGTTGGGTTTCCCCTCCACTTT.